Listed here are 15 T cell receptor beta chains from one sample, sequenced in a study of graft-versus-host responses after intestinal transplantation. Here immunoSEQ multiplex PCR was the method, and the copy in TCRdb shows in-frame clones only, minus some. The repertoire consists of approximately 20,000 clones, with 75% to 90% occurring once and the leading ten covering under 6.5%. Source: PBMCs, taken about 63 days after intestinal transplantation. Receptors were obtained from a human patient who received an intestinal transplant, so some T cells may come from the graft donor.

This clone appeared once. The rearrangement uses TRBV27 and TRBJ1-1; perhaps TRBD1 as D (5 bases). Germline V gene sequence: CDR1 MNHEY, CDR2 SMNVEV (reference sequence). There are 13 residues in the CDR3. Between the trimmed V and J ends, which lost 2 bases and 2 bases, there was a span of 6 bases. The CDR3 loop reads CASSLTGNTEAFF. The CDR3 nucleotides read TGTGCCAGCAGTTTAACAGGCAACACTGAAGCTTTCTTT.

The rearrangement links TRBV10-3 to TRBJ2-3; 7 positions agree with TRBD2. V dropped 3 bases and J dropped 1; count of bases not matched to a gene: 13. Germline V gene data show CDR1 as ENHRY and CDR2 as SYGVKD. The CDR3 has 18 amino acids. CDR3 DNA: TGTGCCATCAGTGACAGGACTAGGGGAACCCCTCGCACAGATACGCAGTATTTT. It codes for CAISDRTRGTPRTDTQYF.

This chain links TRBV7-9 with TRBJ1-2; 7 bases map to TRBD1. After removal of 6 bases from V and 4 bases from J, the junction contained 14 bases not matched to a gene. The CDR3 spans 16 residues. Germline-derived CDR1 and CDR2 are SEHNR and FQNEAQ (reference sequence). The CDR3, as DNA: TGTGCCAGCAGTTCGCAGGGGGTATTAACAATCTATGGCTACACCTTC. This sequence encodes CASSSQGVLTIYGYTF.

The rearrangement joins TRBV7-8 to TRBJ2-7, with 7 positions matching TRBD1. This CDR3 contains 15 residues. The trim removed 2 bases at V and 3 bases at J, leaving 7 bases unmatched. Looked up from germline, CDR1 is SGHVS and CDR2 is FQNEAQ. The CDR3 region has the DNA TGTGCCAGCAGCTTATTAACAGGGGCGGGCTACGAGCAGTACTTC. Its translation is CASSLLTGAGYEQYF.

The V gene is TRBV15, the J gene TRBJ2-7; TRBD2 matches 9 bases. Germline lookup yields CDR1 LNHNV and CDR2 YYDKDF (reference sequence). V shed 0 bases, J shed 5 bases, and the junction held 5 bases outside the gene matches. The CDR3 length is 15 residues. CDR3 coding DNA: TGTGCCACCAGCAGAGATCGCGGGGGGGCCCACGAGCAGTACTTC. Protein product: CATSRDRGGAHEQYF.

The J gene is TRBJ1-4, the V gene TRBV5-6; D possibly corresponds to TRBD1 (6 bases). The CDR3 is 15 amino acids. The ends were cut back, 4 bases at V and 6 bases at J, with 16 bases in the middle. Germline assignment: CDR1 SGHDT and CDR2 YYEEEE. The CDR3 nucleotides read TGTGCCAGCAGCCCGGAGGGGGAGGCCGATGAAAAACTGTTTTTT. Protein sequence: CASSPEGEADEKLFF. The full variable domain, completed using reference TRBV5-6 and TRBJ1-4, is DAGVTQSPTHLIKTRGQQVTLRCSPKSGHDTVSWYQQALGQGPQFIFQYYEEEERQRGNFPDRFSGHQFPNYSSELNVNALLLGDSALYLCASSPEGEADEKLFFGSGTQLSVL.

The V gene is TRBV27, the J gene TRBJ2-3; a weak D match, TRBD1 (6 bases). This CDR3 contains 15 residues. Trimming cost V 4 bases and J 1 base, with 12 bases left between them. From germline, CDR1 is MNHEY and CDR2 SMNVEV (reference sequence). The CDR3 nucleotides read TGTGCCAGCAGTTCACAGGGCTCGGGCACAGATACGCAGTATTTT. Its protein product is CASSSQGSGTDTQYF.

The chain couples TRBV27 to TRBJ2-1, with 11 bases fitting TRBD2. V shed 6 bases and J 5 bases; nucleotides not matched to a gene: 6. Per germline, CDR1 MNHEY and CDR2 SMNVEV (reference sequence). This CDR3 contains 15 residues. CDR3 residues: CASSLGLAVNNEQFF. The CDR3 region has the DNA TGTGCCAGCAGCCTGGGACTAGCGGTAAACAATGAGCAGTTCTTC.

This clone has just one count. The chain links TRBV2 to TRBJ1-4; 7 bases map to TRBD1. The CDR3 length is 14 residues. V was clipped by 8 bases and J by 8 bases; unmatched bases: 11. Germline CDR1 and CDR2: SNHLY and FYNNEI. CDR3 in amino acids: CASDLTGTSEKLFF. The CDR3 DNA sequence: TGTGCCAGCGATCTGACAGGGACCAGCGAAAAACTGTTTTTT. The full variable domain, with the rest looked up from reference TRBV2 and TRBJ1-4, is EPEVTQTPSHQVTQMGQEVILRCVPISNHLYFYWYRQILGQKVEFLVSFYNNEISEKSEIFDDQFSVERPDGSNFTLKIRSTKLEDSAMYFCASDLTGTSEKLFFGSGTQLSVL.

The CDR3 DNA is TGCAGCGTTGACCATGTGACAGGGACCCAAGAGACCCAGTACTTC. This gives the protein CSVDHVTGTQETQYF. This chain joins TRBV29-1 and TRBJ2-5, with 7 bases matching TRBD1. Germline V gives CDR1 SQVTM, CDR2 ANQGSEA. V lost 3 bases, J lost 1 base, and 8 bases stayed unmatched. The length of the CDR3 is 15 residues.

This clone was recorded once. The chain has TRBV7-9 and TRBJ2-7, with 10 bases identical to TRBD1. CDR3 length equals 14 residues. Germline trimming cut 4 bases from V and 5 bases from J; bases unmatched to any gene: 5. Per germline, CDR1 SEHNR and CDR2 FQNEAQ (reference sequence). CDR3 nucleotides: TGTGCCAGCAGCTCGGGACAGGGGTTACACGAGCAGTACTTC. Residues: CASSSGQGLHEQYF.

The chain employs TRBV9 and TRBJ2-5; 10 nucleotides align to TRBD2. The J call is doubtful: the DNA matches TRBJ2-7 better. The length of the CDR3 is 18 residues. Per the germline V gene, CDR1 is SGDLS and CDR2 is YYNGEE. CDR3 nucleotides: TGTGCCAGCAGCGTAGGGGATAGCGGGGGGCCGTTTGCCTACGAGCAGTACTTC. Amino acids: CASSVGDSGGPFAYEQYF.

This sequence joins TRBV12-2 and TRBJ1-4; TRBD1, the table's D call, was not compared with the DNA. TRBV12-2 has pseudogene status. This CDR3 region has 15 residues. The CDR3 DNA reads TGTGCAAGTCGCTTAGTTAGGTGGGGCTTGGGAAAAACTGTTTTT. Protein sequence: CASRLVRWGLGKTVF.

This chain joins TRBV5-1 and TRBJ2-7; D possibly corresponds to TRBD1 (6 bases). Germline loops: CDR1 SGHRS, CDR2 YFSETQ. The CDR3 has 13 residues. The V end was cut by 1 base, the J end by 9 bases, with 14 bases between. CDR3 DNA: TGCGCCAGCAGCTTGCCCCAGGGGATCGGGCAGTACTTC. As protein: CASSLPQGIGQYF.

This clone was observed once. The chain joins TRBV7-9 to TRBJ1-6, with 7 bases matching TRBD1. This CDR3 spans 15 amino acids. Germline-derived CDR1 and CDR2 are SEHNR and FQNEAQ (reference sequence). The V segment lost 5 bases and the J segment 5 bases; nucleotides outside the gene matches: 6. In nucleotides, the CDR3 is TGTGCCAGCAGCGTAGGGACAGCCAATAATTCACCCCTCCACTTT. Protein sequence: CASSVGTANNSPLHF.